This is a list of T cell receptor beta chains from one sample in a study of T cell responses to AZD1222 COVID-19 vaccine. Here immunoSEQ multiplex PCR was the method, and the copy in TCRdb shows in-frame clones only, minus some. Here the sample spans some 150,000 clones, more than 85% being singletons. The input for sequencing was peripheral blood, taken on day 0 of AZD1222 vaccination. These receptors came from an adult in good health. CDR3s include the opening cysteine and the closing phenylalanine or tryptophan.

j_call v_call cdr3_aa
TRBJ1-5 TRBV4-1 CASSYGPGLVQPQHF
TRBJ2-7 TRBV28 CASSLFSGTGTYEQYF
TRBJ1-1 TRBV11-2 CASSMQGRDTEAFF
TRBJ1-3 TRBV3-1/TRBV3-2 CASSQASSGNTIYF
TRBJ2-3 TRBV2 CASKLAGTDTQYF
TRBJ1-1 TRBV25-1 CASSEHGTGTEAFF
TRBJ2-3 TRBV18 CASSVTIQGASTDTQYF
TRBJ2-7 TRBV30 CAWEGSYEQYF
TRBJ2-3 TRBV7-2 CASSFRTSGGGDTQYF
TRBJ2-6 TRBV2 CASSAYSFSGANVLTF
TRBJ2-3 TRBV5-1 CASRPRQPTDTQYF
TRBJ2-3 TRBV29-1 CSVEAGAHTDTQYF
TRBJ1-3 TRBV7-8 CASSLEEIGNTIYF
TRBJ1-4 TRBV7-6 CASSYGWGDPLNEKLFF
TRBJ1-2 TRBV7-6 CASSLVRGDGYTF
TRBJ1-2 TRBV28 CASLLLPYGYTF
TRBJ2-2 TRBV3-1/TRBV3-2 CASSQGSWELFF
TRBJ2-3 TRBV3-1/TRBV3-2 CASRAGQGSADTQYF
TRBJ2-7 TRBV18 CASSPSRTAVGRSYEQYF
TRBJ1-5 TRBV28 CASTSGPQPQHF
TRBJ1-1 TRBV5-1 CASQGHRNTEAFF
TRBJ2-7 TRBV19 CASSIGDDYEQYF
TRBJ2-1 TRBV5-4 CASSLGLAGDNEQFF
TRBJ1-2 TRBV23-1 CASSQRAPGRLSFYGYTF
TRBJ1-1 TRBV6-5 CASSYLTEAFF
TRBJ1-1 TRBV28 CASSLPRGGVTEAFF
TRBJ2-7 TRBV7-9 CASSPFDRFHEQYF